One sample yielded the 27 T cell receptor beta chains listed below, sequenced in a study of blood T cells in healthy people across ages. A second PCR, run for 7 to 11 cycles, used a sample-barcoded 5' primer plus a J-beta primer mix. TCRdb reanalysed the 5' RACE reads using MiXCR and keeps one entry per CDR3 protein. The sample has around 900,000 distinct CDR3 sequences; 25% to 35% are singletons. The sequencing input was blood. These receptors were collected from a woman of 80 years or more in good health.

A few counts support this clonotype. The chain links TRBV6-5 to TRBJ1-1; D ambiguous. V lost 11 bases and J lost 7, with 23 bases in between. CDR1 and CDR2 (germline): MNHEY, SVGAGI. The CDR3 contains 14 residues. CDR3 protein: CASGFKSRRFEAFF. DNA for the CDR3: TGTGCCTCCGGGTTTAAGTCTCGGCGCTTTGAAGCTTTCTTT.

This clonotype was seen at least ten times. V is TRBV5-1 and J is TRBJ1-2, with TRBD1 matching over 7 bases. Germline CDR1 is SGHRS and CDR2 is YFSETQ. The V gene end was trimmed by 3 bases and the J gene end by 4 bases; junction bases not matched to a gene: 9. CDR3 length equals 15 residues. CDR3 nucleotide sequence: TGCGCCAGCAGCTCCGGACAGGCGGCGGGCTATGGCTACACCTTC. This sequence encodes CASSSGQAAGYGYTF.

For this clonotype: An end of the junction does not agree with germline; a read error may underlie this. The chain links TRBV9 to TRBJ2-7, with a weak D call TRBD2 (7 bases). This CDR3 is 18 amino acids long. From germline, CDR1 is SGDLS and CDR2 YYNGEE. CDR3 coding DNA: TGCGCCAGCAGCTTCATCGTCTGGGGGGGCCCCCTACTAGGGGAGCAGTACTTC. Its translation is CASSFIVWGGPLLGEQYF.

V usage is TRBV11-2 and J usage is TRBJ2-2, with D perhaps given as TRBD1 or TRBD2 (5 bases each). V was shortened by 5 bases and J by 5 bases, with 15 bases between the two germline ends. From germline, CDR1 is SGHAT and CDR2 FQNNGV. The CDR3 is 15 residues long. The DNA for the CDR3 is TGTGCCAGCAGCCCCAACTCTGGGGGTACCGGGGAGCTGTTTTTT. Protein: CASSPNSGGTGELFF.

In this sample, this clonotype turned up a few times. V and J are TRBV6-2 or TRBV6-3 and TRBJ1-4; D call uncertain. Trimming removed 2 bases from V and 0 bases from J, with 4 bases in between. The CDR3 has 14 residues. In germline, CDR1 is MNHEY, CDR2 SVGEGT. The CDR3 sequence: CASSYGATNEKLFF. The CDR3 DNA reads as TGTGCCAGCAGTTACGGTGCAACTAATGAAAAACTGTTTTTT.

This clonotype was detected only once. This may come from a read error, since a much larger clone is one base off. The J gene is TRBJ1-6, the V gene TRBV6-2 or TRBV6-3, with D unresolved. This CDR3 spans 11 amino acids. Germline V gene data show CDR1 as MNHEY and CDR2 as SVGEGT. In DNA, the CDR3 is TGTGCCAGCAGTTACAATTCATCCCTCCACTTT. It translates to CASSYNSSLHF.

On this clonotype: A much larger clone sits a single nucleotide away, making a read error possible. The rearrangement uses TRBV3-1 and TRBJ2-1; 10 positions match TRBD2. This CDR3 comprises 16 residues. Per germline, CDR1 LGHDT and CDR2 YNNKEL (reference sequence). The CDR3 DNA reads TGTGCCAGCAGCCTCCGGACTAGCGGTTCCTACAATGAGCGGTTCTTC. This sequence encodes CASSLRTSGSYNERFF.

This clonotype was found many times. The rearrangement joins TRBV20-1 to TRBJ2-1; D tentatively fits TRBD1 or TRBD2 (5 bases each). The CDR3 is 11 residues long. In germline, CDR1 is DFQATT, CDR2 SNEGSKA (reference sequence). The CDR3 is CSSPRGHEQFF. CDR3 in DNA: TGCTCCTCACCCCGGGGCCATGAGCAGTTCTTC.

The chain uses TRBV7-9 and TRBJ2-4, with D maybe TRBD1 (6 bases). V gave up 1 base and J gave up 13 bases, with 20 bases separating them. The CDR3 covers 15 residues. CDR1 and CDR2 (germline): SEHNR, FQNEAQ (reference sequence). In nucleotides, the CDR3 is TGTGCCAGCAGCTTAGTGGGCAGGGGCCAAGACACCCAGTACTTC. Encoded protein: CASSLVGRGQDTQYF.

A few counts support this clonotype. The chain joins TRBV30 to TRBJ2-7; 9 bases fit TRBD1. This CDR3 has 14 amino acids. V lost 1 base to trimming and J lost 6 bases; unmatched junction nucleotides: 7. In germline, CDR1 is GTSNPN, CDR2 SVGIG (reference sequence). CDR3 amino acids: CAWSATGTGIEQYF. CDR3 sequence (DNA): TGTGCCTGGAGTGCGACCGGGACAGGGATCGAGCAGTACTTC.

To note about this clonotype: A much larger clone lies one base from this, so it may be a read error. The CDR3 sequence is CASSLGDWPGTRGEADTQYF. CDR3 coding DNA: TGTGCCAGCAGTTTAGGAGATTGGCCGGGGACTAGAGGGGAGGCAGATACGCAGTATTTT. The chain couples TRBV12-3 or TRBV12-4 to TRBJ2-3; the match to TRBD2 covers 8 bases. The length of the CDR3 is 20 residues. V dropped 1 base and J dropped 4; count of bases not matched to a gene: 19.

This clonotype came up many times. The chain recombines TRBV11-2 with TRBJ2-7; D gene ambiguous. This CDR3 has 16 amino acids. The V gene's germline CDR1 is SGHAT and CDR2 FQNNGV. V lost 1 base to trimming and J lost 5 bases, with 18 bases between them. CDR3 region: CASSLGALHRANEQYF. The CDR3 DNA sequence: TGTGCCAGCAGCTTAGGGGCCCTCCACCGGGCCAACGAGCAGTACTTC.

This clonotype was found a few times. This chain joins TRBV11-3 and TRBJ2-7; D unresolved. V lost 0 bases and J 1 base, leaving 7 bases between the germline ends. In germline, CDR1 is SGHNT, CDR2 YENEEA. This CDR3 contains 14 residues. This CDR3 reads CASSLDRRSYEQYF. CDR3 DNA sequence: TGTGCCAGCAGCTTAGATCGGCGGTCCTACGAGCAGTACTTC.

The gene calls are TRBV24-1 and TRBJ1-5; TRBD1 might be the D (5 bases). CDR3 size: 16 residues. The V end was cut by 3 bases, the J end by 5 bases, with 16 bases between. Germline V gene lookup returns CDR1 KGHDR and CDR2 SFDVKD. CDR3 residues: CATSDPRAGSYQPQHF. CDR3 bases: TGTGCCACCAGTGATCCAAGGGCAGGGAGTTATCAGCCCCAGCATTTT.

On this clonotype itself: A read error is possible here, since a much larger clone lies one base away. The chain combines TRBV30 with TRBJ2-1; D gene unclear. Germline assignment: CDR1 GTSNPN and CDR2 SVGIG (reference sequence). The CDR3 is 13 amino acids. V was clipped by 4 bases and J by 13 bases, with 20 bases between them. CDR3: CAWKGSPSETQFF. As DNA, the CDR3 is TGTGCCTGGAAGGGAAGCCCCAGCGAGACCCAGTTCTTC.

In its sample, this clonotype was seen many times. The chain uses TRBV5-6 and TRBJ1-2; D ambiguous. This CDR3 has 13 amino acids. Between the trimmed V and J ends, which lost 4 bases and 8 bases, there was a span of 15 bases. The germline gives CDR1 SGHDT, CDR2 YYEEEE. The CDR3 protein is CASSLPSLYGYTF. CDR3 nucleotide sequence: TGTGCCAGCAGCCTCCCTTCATTATACGGCTACACCTTC.

This clonotype came up a few times. The chain combines TRBV10-3 with TRBJ1-1; a possible D gene is TRBD1 (6 bases). CDR3 length: 12 amino acids. Germline V gene sequence: CDR1 ENHRY, CDR2 SYGVKD. Trimming took 4 bases from V and 5 from J, leaving 8 bases between them. CDR3 sequence (DNA): TGTGCCATCAGTGGTACAGGGACTGAAGCTTTCTTT. Its protein is CAISGTGTEAFF.

This clonotype was seen many times. The J gene is TRBJ2-4, the V gene TRBV28; D is possibly TRBD1 or TRBD2 (5 bases each). Germline values: CDR1 MDHEN, CDR2 SYDVKM. This CDR3 is built from 11 residues. V was trimmed by 3 bases and J by 8 bases, leaving 5 bases between them. CDR3 sequence reads: CASSLGDIQYF. As DNA, the CDR3 is TGTGCCAGCAGTTTGGGGGACATTCAGTACTTC.

The rearrangement links TRBV7-2 to TRBJ2-5, with D perhaps TRBD2 (5 bases). The CDR3 spans 14 residues. Germline lookup yields CDR1 SGHTA and CDR2 FQGNSA. V lost 1 base and J lost 11, with 17 bases in between. The CDR3 region is CASSLGSLVGEQYF. CDR3 sequence (DNA): TGTGCCAGCAGCTTAGGGAGTTTGGTCGGGGAGCAGTACTTC.

This clonotype was counted at least ten times. V gene TRBV10-3 combines with J gene TRBJ2-7; 9 positions agree with TRBD1. Germline values: CDR1 ENHRY, CDR2 SYGVKD. This CDR3 has 15 residues. The trim removed 0 bases at V and 4 bases at J, leaving 4 bases unmatched. In DNA form, the CDR3 reads TGTGCCATCAGTGAGTCGGGACAGGGACCGTACGAGCAGTACTTC. This gives the protein CAISESGQGPYEQYF.

This clonotype occurred a few times. The genes are TRBV4-1 and TRBJ2-5, with D perhaps being TRBD1 or TRBD2 (5 bases each). The CDR3 has 15 amino acids. Germline loops: CDR1 MGHRA, CDR2 YSYEKL. V lost 4 bases to trimming and J lost 2 bases, with 14 bases between them. In DNA form, the CDR3 reads TGCGCCAGCAGCCGACTACAGGCTCTTCAAGAGACCCAGTACTTC. Protein product: CASSRLQALQETQYF.

This clonotype has at least ten counts. The V and J genes are TRBV5-1 and TRBJ2-3, with a weak D call TRBD1 (6 bases). Germline V gene sequence: CDR1 SGHRS, CDR2 YFSETQ. The ends were cut back, 4 bases at V and 2 bases at J, with 14 bases in the middle. The CDR3 has 15 residues. The CDR3 coding sequence is TGCGCCAGCAGCGAGCAGGGGTTCGTCACAGATACGCAGTATTTT. Its protein product is CASSEQGFVTDTQYF.

V gene TRBV12-3 or TRBV12-4 combines with J gene TRBJ2-7; no reliable D call. This CDR3 contains 11 residues. Trimming stripped 8 bases from V and 7 bases from J, with 12 bases between. CDR3 in amino acids: CASRQVGEQYF. Here the CDR3 DNA reads TGTGCCAGCCGCCAGGTTGGTGAGCAGTACTTC.

This chain links TRBV10-2 with TRBJ2-1, with a possible D match to TRBD2 (5 bases). Deletions cut 2 bases from V and 5 bases from J, with 10 bases between. Germline V gene data show CDR1 as WSHSY and CDR2 as SAAADI. The CDR3 is 14 amino acids. The CDR3 region is CASSEPGLNNEQFF. The CDR3 DNA sequence: TGCGCCAGCAGTGAGCCCGGACTGAACAATGAGCAGTTCTTC.

The chain employs TRBV30 and TRBJ2-1, with TRBD2 matching 13 bases. Germline CDR1 and CDR2: GTSNPN and SVGIG (reference sequence). The ends lost 6 bases at V and 7 bases at J; junction bases unmatched: 6. There are 14 residues in the CDR3. The CDR3: CACTTSGGLNEQFF. DNA of the CDR3: TGTGCCTGTACGACTAGCGGGGGGTTGAATGAGCAGTTCTTC.

As regards this clonotype: A read error is possible here, since a much larger clone lies one base away. The chain links TRBV12-3 or TRBV12-4 to TRBJ2-7; D ambiguous. CDR3 length: 13 residues. Trimming removed 1 base from V and 4 bases from J, with 8 bases in between. As DNA, the CDR3 is TGTGCCAGCAGTTTAGGGCAGAAGTACGAGCAGTACTTC. This codes for CASSLGQKYEQYF.

Regarding this clonotype: A much larger clone lies a single base off, so this may be a read error. The chain is built from TRBV27 and TRBJ2-5; the D is unclear. The CDR3 runs 14 residues. In germline, CDR1 is MNHEY, CDR2 SMNVEV (reference sequence). V was shortened by 7 bases and J by 11 bases, with 23 bases between the two germline ends. CDR3 loop: CASTPWSDYNEQYF. DNA of the CDR3: TGTGCCAGCACCCCATGGTCCGATTACAATGAGCAGTACTTC.